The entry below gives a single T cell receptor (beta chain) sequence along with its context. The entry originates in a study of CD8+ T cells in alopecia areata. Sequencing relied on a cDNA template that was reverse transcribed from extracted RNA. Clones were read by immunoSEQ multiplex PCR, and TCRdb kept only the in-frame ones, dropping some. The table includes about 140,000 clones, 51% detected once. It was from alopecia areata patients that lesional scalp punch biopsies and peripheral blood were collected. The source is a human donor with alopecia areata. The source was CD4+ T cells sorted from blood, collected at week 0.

The CDR3 spells CAWSVRAGGLEQYF. The CDR3 DNA reads TGTGCCTGGAGTGTACGAGCGGGAGGCCTCGAGCAGTACTTC. The chain couples TRBV30 to TRBJ2-7; 9 bases match TRBD2. CDR1 GTSNPN and CDR2 SVGIG come from the germline V gene (reference sequence). V trimming: 0 bases; J trimming: 6 bases; junction bases outside the gene matches: 6. The CDR3 totals 14 residues.